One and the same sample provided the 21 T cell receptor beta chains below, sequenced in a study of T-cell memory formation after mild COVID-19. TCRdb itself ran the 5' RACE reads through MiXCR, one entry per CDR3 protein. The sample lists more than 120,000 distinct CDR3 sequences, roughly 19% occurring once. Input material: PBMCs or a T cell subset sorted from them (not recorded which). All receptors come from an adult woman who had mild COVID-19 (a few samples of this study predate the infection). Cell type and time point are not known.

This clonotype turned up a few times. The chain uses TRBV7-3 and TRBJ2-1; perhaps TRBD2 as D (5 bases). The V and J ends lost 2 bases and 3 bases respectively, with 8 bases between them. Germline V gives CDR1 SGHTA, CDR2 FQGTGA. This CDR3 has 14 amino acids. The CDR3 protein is CASSLPGNYNEQFF. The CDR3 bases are TGTGCCAGCAGCTTACCCGGGAACTACAATGAGCAGTTCTTC.

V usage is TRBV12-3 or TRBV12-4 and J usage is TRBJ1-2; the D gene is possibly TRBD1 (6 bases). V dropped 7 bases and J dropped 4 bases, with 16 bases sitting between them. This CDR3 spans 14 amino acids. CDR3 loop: CASTPDSPFYGYTF. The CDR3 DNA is TGTGCCAGCACCCCGGACAGTCCCTTCTATGGCTACACCTTC.

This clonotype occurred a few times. CDR3 amino acids: CASSPPSPKTYNEQFF. The CDR3 nucleotides are TGTGCCAGCTCACCACCCTCTCCCAAGACCTACAATGAGCAGTTCTTC. The chain recombines TRBV18 with TRBJ2-1; no definite D call. V was pared by 0 bases and J by 2 bases, with 11 bases between. Per germline, CDR1 KGHSH and CDR2 LQKENI. The CDR3 totals 16 residues.

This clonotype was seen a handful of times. Written as DNA, the CDR3 is TGTGCCAGCAGTTTTTCTGGGACAGGATACAACTATGGCTACACCTTC. Translation: CASSFSGTGYNYGYTF. This chain links TRBV12-3 or TRBV12-4 with TRBJ1-2; TRBD1 matches 8 bases. CDR3 length equals 16 residues. The V and J ends lost 3 bases and 2 bases, in that order; junction bases with no gene match: 8.

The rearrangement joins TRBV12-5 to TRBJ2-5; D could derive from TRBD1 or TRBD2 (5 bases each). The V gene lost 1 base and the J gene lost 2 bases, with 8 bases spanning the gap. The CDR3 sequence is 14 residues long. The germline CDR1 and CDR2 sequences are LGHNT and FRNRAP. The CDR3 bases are TGTGCTAGTGGTTTGGGGGACGGTCAAGAGACCCAGTACTTC. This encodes CASGLGDGQETQYF.

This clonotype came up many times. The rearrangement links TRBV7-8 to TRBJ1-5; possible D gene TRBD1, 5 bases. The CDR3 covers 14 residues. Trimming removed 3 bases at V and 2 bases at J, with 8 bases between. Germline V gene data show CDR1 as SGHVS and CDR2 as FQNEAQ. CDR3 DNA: TGTGCCAGCAGCTTCGACAGCGGCAATCAGCCCCAGCATTTT. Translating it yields CASSFDSGNQPQHF.

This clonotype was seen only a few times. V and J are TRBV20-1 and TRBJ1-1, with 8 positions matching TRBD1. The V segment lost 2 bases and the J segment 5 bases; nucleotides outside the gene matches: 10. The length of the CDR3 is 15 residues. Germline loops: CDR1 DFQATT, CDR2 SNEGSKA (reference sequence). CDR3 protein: CSARQGARIETEAFF. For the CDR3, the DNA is TGCAGTGCTAGACAGGGGGCCCGGATCGAGACTGAAGCTTTCTTT.

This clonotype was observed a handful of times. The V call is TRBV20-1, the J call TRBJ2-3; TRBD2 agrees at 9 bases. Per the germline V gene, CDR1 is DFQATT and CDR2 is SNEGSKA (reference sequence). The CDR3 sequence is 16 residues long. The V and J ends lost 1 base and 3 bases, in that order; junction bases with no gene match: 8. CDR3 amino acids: CSARVGSGGGTDTQYF. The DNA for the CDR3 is TGCAGTGCTAGAGTGGGTAGCGGGGGAGGGACAGATACGCAGTATTTT.

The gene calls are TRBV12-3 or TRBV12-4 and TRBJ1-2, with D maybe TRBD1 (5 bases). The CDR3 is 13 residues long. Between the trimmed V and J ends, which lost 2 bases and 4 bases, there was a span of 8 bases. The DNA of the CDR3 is TGTGCCAGCAGTTTACAGGGCGGCTATGGCTACACCTTC. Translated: CASSLQGGYGYTF.

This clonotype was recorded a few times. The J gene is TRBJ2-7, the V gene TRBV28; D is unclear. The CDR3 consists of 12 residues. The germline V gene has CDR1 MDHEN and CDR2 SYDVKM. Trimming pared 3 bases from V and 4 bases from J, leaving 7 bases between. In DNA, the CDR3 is TGTGCCAGCAGTTTCGGCCAATACGAGCAGTACTTC. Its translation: CASSFGQYEQYF.

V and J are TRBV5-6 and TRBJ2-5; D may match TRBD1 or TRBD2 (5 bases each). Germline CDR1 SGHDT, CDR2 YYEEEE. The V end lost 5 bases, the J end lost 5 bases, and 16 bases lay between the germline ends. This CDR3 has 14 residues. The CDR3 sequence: CASRPPGRVETQYF. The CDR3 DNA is TGTGCCAGCAGACCCCCGGGACGGGTGGAGACCCAGTACTTC.

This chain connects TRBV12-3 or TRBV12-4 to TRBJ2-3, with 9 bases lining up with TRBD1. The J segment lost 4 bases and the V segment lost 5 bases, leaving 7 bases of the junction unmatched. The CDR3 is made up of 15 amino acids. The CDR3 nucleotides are TGTGCCAGCAGTAGCGGGACAGGGATGGCAGATACGCAGTATTTT. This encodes CASSSGTGMADTQYF.

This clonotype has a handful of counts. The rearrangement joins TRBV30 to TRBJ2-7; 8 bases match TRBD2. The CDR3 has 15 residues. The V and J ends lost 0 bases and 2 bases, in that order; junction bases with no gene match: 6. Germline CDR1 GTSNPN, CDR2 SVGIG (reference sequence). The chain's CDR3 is CAWSVQLAAAYEQYF. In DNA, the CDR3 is TGTGCCTGGAGTGTACAACTAGCGGCGGCCTACGAGCAGTACTTC.

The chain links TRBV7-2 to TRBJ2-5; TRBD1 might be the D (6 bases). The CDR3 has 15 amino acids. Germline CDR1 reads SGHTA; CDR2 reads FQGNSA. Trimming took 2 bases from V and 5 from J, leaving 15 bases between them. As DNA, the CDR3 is TGTGCCAGCAGCTTAAGGGCAGGGCAGGGGGAGACCCAGTACTTC. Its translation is CASSLRAGQGETQYF.

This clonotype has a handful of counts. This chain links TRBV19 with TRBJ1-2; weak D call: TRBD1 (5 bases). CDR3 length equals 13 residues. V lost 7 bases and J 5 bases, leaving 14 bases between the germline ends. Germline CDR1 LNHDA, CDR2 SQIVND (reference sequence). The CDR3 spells CASTQGRGYGYTF. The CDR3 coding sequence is TGTGCCAGTACTCAGGGACGGGGGTATGGCTACACCTTC.

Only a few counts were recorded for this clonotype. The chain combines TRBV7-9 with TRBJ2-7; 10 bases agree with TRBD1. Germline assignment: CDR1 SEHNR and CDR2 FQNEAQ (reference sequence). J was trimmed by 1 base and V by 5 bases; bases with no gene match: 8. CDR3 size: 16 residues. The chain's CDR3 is CASSLSTGQGSYEQYF. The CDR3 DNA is TGTGCCAGCAGCCTATCGACGGGACAGGGGTCCTACGAGCAGTACTTC.

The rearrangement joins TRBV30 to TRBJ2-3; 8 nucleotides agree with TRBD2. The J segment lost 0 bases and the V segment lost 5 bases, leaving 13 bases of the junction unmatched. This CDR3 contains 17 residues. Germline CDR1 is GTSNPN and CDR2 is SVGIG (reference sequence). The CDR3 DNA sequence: TGTGCCTGGGTTCGAGGAGGCCTAGCGGGCAGCACAGATACGCAGTATTTT. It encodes CAWVRGGLAGSTDTQYF.

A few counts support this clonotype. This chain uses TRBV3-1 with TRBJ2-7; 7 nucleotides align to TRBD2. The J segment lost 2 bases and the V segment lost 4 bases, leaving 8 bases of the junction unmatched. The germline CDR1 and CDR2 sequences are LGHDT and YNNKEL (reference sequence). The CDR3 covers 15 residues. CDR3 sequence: CASSPASGGPYEQYF. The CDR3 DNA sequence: TGTGCCAGCAGCCCCGCTAGCGGAGGGCCCTACGAGCAGTACTTC.

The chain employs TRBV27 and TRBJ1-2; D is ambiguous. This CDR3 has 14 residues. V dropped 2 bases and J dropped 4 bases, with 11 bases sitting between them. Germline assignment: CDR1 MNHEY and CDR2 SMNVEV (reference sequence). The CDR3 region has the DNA TGTGCCAGCAGTTTAAGGACCCCTAGCTATGGCTACACCTTC. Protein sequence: CASSLRTPSYGYTF.

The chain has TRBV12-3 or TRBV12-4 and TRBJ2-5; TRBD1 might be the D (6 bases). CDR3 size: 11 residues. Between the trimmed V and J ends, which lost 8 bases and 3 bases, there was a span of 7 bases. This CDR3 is CASRQEETQYF. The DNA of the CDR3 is TGTGCCAGCCGACAGGAAGAGACCCAGTACTTC.

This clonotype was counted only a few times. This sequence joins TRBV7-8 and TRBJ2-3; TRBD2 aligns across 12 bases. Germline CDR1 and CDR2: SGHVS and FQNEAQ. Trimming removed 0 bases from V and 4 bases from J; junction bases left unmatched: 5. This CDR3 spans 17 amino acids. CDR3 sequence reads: CASSLAPGTSGPDTQYF. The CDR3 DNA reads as TGTGCCAGCAGCTTAGCGCCGGGGACTAGCGGGCCAGATACGCAGTATTTT.